This record concerns one T cell receptor (beta chain) sequence. This sample stems from a study of blood T cell repertoires in COVID-19. This CDR3 has 19 amino acids. The germline CDR1 and CDR2 sequences are MNHEY and SMNVEV (reference sequence). The V gene end was trimmed by 0 bases and the J gene end by 0 bases; junction bases not matched to a gene: 7. The data were produced by immunoSEQ multiplex PCR, yet TCRdb's version contains in-frame clones alone and is incomplete. The sample includes over 150,000 clones, roughly 80% of them seen just once. The specimen was peripheral blood. The chain joins TRBV27 to TRBJ2-1, with TRBD2 matching over 11 bases. The source of this sequence is a woman aged 60-75 years with acute or convalescent COVID-19. The CDR3 protein is CASSLSGTSGPSSYNEQFF. In DNA form, the CDR3 reads TGTGCCAGCAGTTTATCCGGGACTAGCGGTCCCAGCTCCTACAATGAGCAGTTCTTC.